Listed below are T cell receptor beta chains from one sample, sequenced in a study of Graves' ophthalmopathy and Graves' hyperthyroidism. TCRdb used MiXCR to reprocess the multiplex PCR reads, holding one entry per CDR3 protein. In the table there are roughly 300,000 distinct CDR3 sequences, roughly 16% of which are singletons. The specimen was peripheral blood. These receptors were taken from an adult man with Graves' ophthalmopathy. Each CDR3 is given with its conserved first and last residue. A D gene is named only where the DNA matches it firmly. The size entry is marked missing in some rows and otherwise reads once, few, many or a size class.

j_gene	abundance	v_gene	d_gene	CDR3aa	CDR3nt
TRBJ1-2	many	TRBV20-1	NA	CSAQGGGNNYGYTF	TGCAGTGCTCAGGGAGGGGGTAATAACTATGGCTACACCTTC
TRBJ2-2	many	TRBV4-1	NA	CASSQAFRFGELFF	TGCGCCAGCAGCCAGGCCTTTAGGTTCGGGGAGCTGTTTTTT
TRBJ2-2	many	TRBV4-3	TRBD2	CASSQDRSGGHTGELFF	TGCGCCAGCAGCCAAGATCGAAGCGGGGGGCACACCGGGGAGCTGTTTTTT
TRBJ1-2	many	TRBV30	NA	CALLGGTVNYGYTF	TGTGCCCTTCTAGGAGGCACAGTTAACTATGGCTACACCTTC
TRBJ2-5	many	TRBV6-5	NA	CASRRSGGLRETQYF	TGTGCCAGCAGGAGATCAGGAGGCCTCCGGGAGACCCAGTACTTC
TRBJ1-2	many	TRBV14	TRBD1	CASSLGTGSYGYTF	TGTGCCAGCAGCTTGGGGACAGGGTCCTATGGCTACACCTTC
TRBJ2-7	many	TRBV18	NA	CASSPSLNEQYF	TGTGCCAGCTCACCATCCCTCAACGAGCAGTACTTC
TRBJ1-1	many	TRBV20-1	NA	CRLTGRHTEAFF	TGCAGGTTGACAGGACGCCACACTGAAGCTTTCTTT
TRBJ2-7	NA	TRBV5-1	NA	CASFSGTDPYEQYF	TGCGCCAGTTTTAGCGGGACAGACCCATACGAGCAGTACTTC
TRBJ1-6	many	TRBV10-3	NA	CAISESTSPLHF	TGTGCCATCAGTGAGTCTACTTCACCCCTCCACTTT
TRBJ2-2	many	TRBV6-1	TRBD2	CASSTWTSGTGELFF	TGTGCCAGCAGCACCTGGACTAGCGGGACCGGGGAGCTGTTTTTT
TRBJ2-7	many	TRBV19	NA	CASSGTTVSYEQYF	TGTGCCAGTAGTGGCACTACCGTCTCCTACGAGCAGTACTTC
TRBJ2-7	few	TRBV3-1	NA	CASSQGMAGTGHYEQYF	TGTGCCAGCAGCCAAGGGATGGCCGGGACGGGACACTACGAGCAGTACTTC
TRBJ2-7	many	TRBV12-3/TRBV12-4	TRBD1	CASNGQGTSYEQYF	TGTGCCAGCAACGGACAGGGGACCTCCTACGAGCAGTACTTC
TRBJ1-1	many	TRBV10-3	NA	CAISARGAVGTEAFF	TGTGCCATCAGTGCCCGGGGGGCTGTGGGCACTGAAGCTTTCTTT
TRBJ1-1	many	TRBV6-1	TRBD1	CASQTGEAMNTEAFF	TGTGCCAGTCAAACAGGGGAAGCCATGAACACTGAAGCTTTCTTT
TRBJ2-7	many	TRBV20-1	NA	CSAAGAGNYEQYF	TGCAGTGCAGCCGGAGCAGGGAACTACGAGCAGTACTTC
TRBJ2-7	many	TRBV10-3	NA	CAIRPGQSSYEQYF	TGTGCCATCAGGCCGGGCCAAAGCTCCTACGAGCAGTACTTC
TRBJ1-5	NA	TRBV12-3/TRBV12-4	NA	CASSPTSGTYSNQPQHF	TGTGCCAGCAGTCCGACGTCCGGGACATATAGCAATCAGCCCCAGCATTTT
TRBJ2-2	many	TRBV6-2/TRBV6-3	NA	CASRGTANTGELFF	TGTGCCAGCAGAGGGACGGCGAACACCGGGGAGCTGTTTTTT
TRBJ1-2	many	TRBV7-2	NA	CASSFSGTGTYGYTF	TGTGCCAGCAGCTTCTCCGGGACGGGGACCTATGGCTACACCTTC
TRBJ1-5	NA	TRBV7-9	TRBD1	CASSPRDRGDQPQHF	TGTGCCAGCAGCCCACGGGACAGGGGTGATCAGCCCCAGCATTTT
TRBJ1-1	NA	TRBV27	NA	CASRERRVNTEAFF	TGTGCCAGCAGAGAACGGCGGGTGAACACTGAAGCTTTCTTT
TRBJ1-1	many	TRBV12-3/TRBV12-4	TRBD1	CASSLGQGIGSEAFF	TGTGCCAGCAGTTTAGGACAGGGGATTGGGTCTGAAGCTTTCTTT
TRBJ2-5	many	TRBV20-1	TRBD1	CSARDGQGGRETQYF	TGCAGTGCTAGAGACGGACAGGGGGGGAGAGAGACCCAGTACTTC
TRBJ2-5	many	TRBV2	NA	CASVTNSQETQYF	TGTGCCAGCGTAACCAACAGCCAAGAGACCCAGTACTTC
TRBJ1-2	many	TRBV9	NA	CASSVGGGAYYGYTF	TGTGCCAGCAGCGTAGGAGGAGGGGCCTACTATGGCTACACCTTC
TRBJ1-5	many	TRBV11-2	NA	CASSLGGVRSNQPQHF	TGTGCCAGCAGCTTAGGGGGGGTTCGAAGCAATCAGCCCCAGCATTTT
TRBJ1-2	many	TRBV20-1	TRBD1	CSARETTGHGYTF	TGCAGTGCTAGAGAAACGACAGGGCATGGCTACACCTTC
TRBJ2-4	NA	TRBV6-5	TRBD2	CASSYSREAKNIQYF	TGTGCCAGCAGTTACTCGCGGGAGGCCAAAAACATTCAGTACTTC
TRBJ2-7	NA	TRBV13	NA	CASSLGGAGSSYEQYF	TGTGCCAGCAGCTTAGGCGGTGCCGGGAGCTCCTACGAGCAGTACTTC
TRBJ2-5	NA	TRBV28	NA	CASSFLGVQETQYF	TGTGCCAGCAGTTTTCTAGGGGTCCAAGAGACCCAGTACTTC
TRBJ2-5	many	TRBV20-1	TRBD1	CSARDYRGNHQETQYF	TGCAGTGCTAGAGATTACAGGGGCAACCACCAAGAGACCCAGTACTTC
TRBJ2-7	many	TRBV18	NA	CASSQRDYNYEQYF	TGTGCCAGCTCCCAACGAGACTACAACTACGAGCAGTACTTC
TRBJ2-2	many	TRBV28	NA	CASSLSAGAGELFF	TGTGCCAGCAGTTTATCAGCAGGGGCCGGGGAGCTGTTTTTT
TRBJ1-2	NA	TRBV12-3/TRBV12-4	TRBD1	CASTRQGRKDGYTF	TGTGCCAGCACAAGACAGGGCCGTAAGGATGGCTACACCTTC
TRBJ1-5	many	TRBV20-1	NA	CSASAGAVNQPQHF	TGCAGTGCTAGCGCAGGGGCGGTCAATCAGCCCCAGCATTTT
TRBJ1-1	many	TRBV20-1	TRBD1	CSASSRGTEAFF	TGCAGTGCTAGCTCCAGGGGGACTGAAGCTTTCTTT
TRBJ1-2	many	TRBV6-2/TRBV6-3	TRBD1	CASSYSGQGADSGYGYTF	TGTGCCAGCAGTTACTCCGGACAGGGGGCCGACAGCGGCTATGGCTACACCTTC
TRBJ1-5	many	TRBV30	TRBD1	CAWSRGQGWEPQHF	TGTGCCTGGAGTAGAGGACAGGGTTGGGAGCCCCAGCATTTT
TRBJ2-7	many	TRBV12-3/TRBV12-4	NA	CASSLAGGRDEQYF	TGTGCCAGCAGTTTAGCGGGGGGGCGGGACGAGCAGTACTTC
TRBJ1-1	many	TRBV6-5	NA	CASSYSRGAGTRTEAFF	TGTGCCAGCAGTTACTCGAGAGGCGCAGGGACGAGGACTGAAGCTTTCTTT
TRBJ1-6	many	TRBV28	NA	CASSTRQLVNSPLHF	TGTGCCAGCAGTACTCGACAATTAGTGAATTCACCCCTCCACTTT
TRBJ1-2	many	TRBV12-3/TRBV12-4	NA	CASSLGYDYGYTF	TGTGCCAGCAGTTTAGGGTACGACTATGGCTACACCTTC
TRBJ1-5	many	TRBV20-1	TRBD1	CSARGGTGDNNQPQHF	TGCAGTGCTAGGGGAGGGACAGGGGACAACAATCAGCCCCAGCATTTT
TRBJ2-5	NA	TRBV7-2	TRBD2	CASSPLSGGAQETQYF	TGTGCCAGCAGCCCCCTGAGCGGGGGGGCGCAGGAGACCCAGTACTTC
TRBJ2-5	many	TRBV7-2	TRBD2	CASSPFGASGKETQYF	TGTGCCAGCAGCCCTTTTGGGGCTAGCGGGAAAGAGACCCAGTACTTC
TRBJ2-7	many	TRBV5-1	NA	CASRSNGLTYEQYF	TGCGCCAGCAGGTCGAACGGACTGACCTACGAGCAGTACTTC
TRBJ1-5	many	TRBV10-3	NA	CASQGTNQPQHF	TGTGCCTCCCAGGGTACGAATCAGCCCCAGCATTTT
TRBJ2-7	few	TRBV3-1	NA	CASSPKGPYEQYF	TGTGCCAGCAGCCCTAAGGGCCCCTACGAGCAGTACTTC
TRBJ2-7	many	TRBV12-3/TRBV12-4	NA	CASSLVGPGLEQYF	TGTGCCAGCAGTTTAGTGGGCCCGGGGCTTGAGCAGTACTTC
TRBJ1-1	many	TRBV6-1	NA	CASMRGMNTEAFF	TGTGCCAGCATGAGGGGCATGAACACTGAAGCTTTCTTT
TRBJ1-3	many	TRBV10-3	NA	CAISAGSGNTIYF	TGTGCCATCAGTGCGGGCTCTGGAAACACCATATATTTT
TRBJ1-2	many	TRBV7-2	TRBD1	CASSATGQGYGYTF	TGTGCCAGCAGCGCGACAGGGCAGGGCTATGGCTACACCTTC
TRBJ1-2	many	TRBV6-1	NA	CASTDSPRDGYTF	TGTGCCAGCACTGACAGCCCAAGGGACGGCTACACCTTC